The clone carrying this TCR beta chain was recorded at least ten times. Its antigen is not known. This record belongs to a study of glioma-infiltrating T cells. General study results and limits: Non-neoplastic patients had below-expected tissue-blood divergence, while all gliomas exceeded expectation. CDR3 overlap between tissue and blood was very small.

Using RNA template, CDR3s of TCR alpha and beta were amplified with iRepertoire arm-PCR. Input was roughly 95-450 ng of tissue mRNA or PBMC total RNA. TCRdb processed the multiplex PCR reads anew with MiXCR; each CDR3 protein has one entry. The sample includes more than 85,000 distinct CDR3 sequences, 25% of them seen just once. This receptor was identified in a human donor with low-grade glioma or glioblastoma, undergoing nonglioma brain surgery, or in good health (not recorded which). Sequences were obtained from glioma tissue, nonneoplastic brain tissue, or PBMCs (not recorded which).

The CDR3 protein is CASSFLTGDRRETQYF. CDR3 in DNA: TGTGCCAGCAGTTTCCTCACAGGGGACCGACGAGAGACCCAGTACTTC. V is TRBV28 and J is TRBJ2-5; 7 bases match TRBD1. The junction had 11 bases not matched to a gene; V was cut back by 3 bases and J by 4 bases. Germline-derived CDR1 and CDR2 are MDHEN and SYDVKM. The CDR3 is made up of 16 amino acids.